This paragraph covers one TCR beta chain sequence. The antigen is undetermined. Additional DNA sequences in this sample encode the identical CDR3. CD8 cells classed as naive were CD45RO-negative and positively selected for CCR7, excluding terminally differentiated effector memory CD45RA+ cells. These data originate in a study of shared clonotypes between healthy human individuals. Across the whole study: A couple of women and a few men aged 18 to 49 made up the donors. Three plates each covered CD4 naive and memory; CD8 naive two, CD8 memory one.

Study-wide results and limits: Only blood underwent sampling, and tissue repertoires likely differ.

Profiling relied on immunoSEQ multiplex PCR, and the TCRdb table lists in-frame clones only, not all of them. The sample records over 2,000,000 clones, about 94% being singletons. Germline V gene sequence: CDR1 SGHDT, CDR2 YYEEEE. The CDR3 is 13 residues long. V gave up 2 bases and J gave up 3 bases, with 9 bases separating them. The V and J genes are TRBV5-6 and TRBJ2-7; a possible D gene is TRBD2 (5 bases). The clonotype originates from a man between 18 and 29 years old in good health. Some clones in this sample may be carry-over from other donors' samples. The source material was naive CD8+ T cells from PBMCs. The CDR3 protein is CASSLGGDYEQYF. CDR3 sequence (DNA): TGTGCCAGCAGCTTAGGAGGCGACTACGAGCAGTACTTC.